This T cell receptor (beta chain) appears in the sequencing data of a study of CD8+ T cells in alopecia areata. On the study more broadly: A regimen of oral tofacitinib, 5 to 10 mg twice daily, was given to treated patients. Tofacitinib dosing lasted 6 to 18 months, which was then followed by 6 months off drug. Treated patients' severity was scored by percentage of affected scalp area.

Details on this clone: Its antigen is unidentified.

The authors extracted RNA and reverse transcribed it into cDNA as the sequencing template. Here immunoSEQ multiplex PCR was the method, and the copy in TCRdb shows in-frame clones only, minus some. The sample shows about 110,000 clones, around 50% of them seen only once. This CDR3 is built from 13 residues. The V end lost 2 bases, the J end lost 13 bases, and 18 bases lay between the germline ends. Germline lookup yields CDR1 SGDLS and CDR2 YYNGEE. Whole-study results and caveats: For lesional scalp, especially alopecia totalis/universalis, clonality was higher than in normal scalp.

Described treatment: oral pan-JAK inhibitor, 5-10 mg twice daily. This clonotype was obtained from a human donor with alopecia areata. The V call is TRBV9, the J call TRBJ1-1; the D is unclear. The starting material was CD8+ T cells sorted from blood, obtained at week 24, from a patient treated with tofacitinib. CDR3 in amino acids: CASSVGQSLKLFF. The CDR3 DNA follows: TGTGCCAGCAGCGTGGGTCAGTCACTGAAGCTTTTCTTT.